This T cell receptor (beta chain) was recorded in a study of shared clonotypes between healthy human individuals. The CDR3 is 13 amino acids. The germline V gene encodes CDR1 MNHEY and CDR2 SMNVEV (reference sequence). Trimming removed 5 bases at V and 8 bases at J, with 12 bases between. Genomic DNA (from each subset) was split evenly across several immunoSEQ plates. Some 30,000 T cell genomes (approximately 210 ng DNA) went into each sorted-subset replicate. The data were produced by immunoSEQ multiplex PCR, yet TCRdb's version contains in-frame clones alone and is incomplete. The table includes roughly 2.4 million clones, approximately 94% detected once.

Sequencing was done on a sample of naive CD4+ T cells sorted from blood. As for subset: CD45RA+ positively selected. This sequence was found in a man younger than 35 in good health. The chain is built from TRBV27 and TRBJ1-4; D call uncertain. The CDR3 loop is CASSLDQKEKLFF. As DNA, the CDR3 is TGTGCCAGCAGTCTAGACCAGAAGGAAAAACTGTTTTTT.